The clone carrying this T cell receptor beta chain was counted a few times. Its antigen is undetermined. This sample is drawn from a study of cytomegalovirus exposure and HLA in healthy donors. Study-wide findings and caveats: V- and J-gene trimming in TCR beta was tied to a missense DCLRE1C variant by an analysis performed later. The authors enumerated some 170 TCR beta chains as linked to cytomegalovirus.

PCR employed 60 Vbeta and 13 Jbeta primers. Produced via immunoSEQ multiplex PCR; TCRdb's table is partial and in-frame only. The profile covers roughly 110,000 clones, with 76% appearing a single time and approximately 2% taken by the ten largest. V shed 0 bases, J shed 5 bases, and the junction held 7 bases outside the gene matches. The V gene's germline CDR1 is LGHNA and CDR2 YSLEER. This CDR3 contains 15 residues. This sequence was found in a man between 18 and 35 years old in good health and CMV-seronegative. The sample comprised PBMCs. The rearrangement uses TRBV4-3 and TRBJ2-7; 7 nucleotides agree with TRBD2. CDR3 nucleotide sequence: TGCGCCAGCAGCCAAGATCGGACTAGTCTCGACGAGCAGTACTTC. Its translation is CASSQDRTSLDEQYF.